The 14 T cell receptor beta chains in this list originate from one sample, sequenced in a study of cytomegalovirus exposure and HLA in healthy donors. PCR employed 60 Vbeta and 13 Jbeta primers. The repertoire was sequenced with immunoSEQ multiplex PCR; TCRdb's copy has only in-frame clones and lacks some. The table counts about 190,000 clones; 6.5% lies in the top ten. The sample consisted of PBMCs. The receptors stem from a man aged 30 to 39 in good health and CMV-seronegative.

V and J are TRBV4-2 and TRBJ1-2, with TRBD1 as a possible D gene (5 bases). V was clipped by 8 bases and J by 7 bases, with 20 bases between them. In germline, CDR1 is LGHNA, CDR2 YNFKEQ. The CDR3 spans 14 residues. The CDR3 DNA follows: TGTGCCAGCTCCGAGAGGGAGGGGTGGGCTGGCTACACCTTC. Protein: CASSEREGWAGYTF.

The chain recombines TRBV27 with TRBJ2-2, with D possibly matching TRBD2 (6 bases). The CDR3 covers 14 residues. CDR1 is MNHEY and CDR2 is SMNVEV in the germline V gene (reference sequence). V was shortened by 5 bases and J by 7 bases, with 14 bases between the two germline ends. The CDR3 is CASSLAMTVGELFF. For the CDR3, the DNA is TGTGCCAGCAGTCTAGCGATGACGGTCGGGGAGCTGTTTTTT.

The chain combines TRBV6-6 with TRBJ2-1, with a tentative D call TRBD2 (5 bases). Germline V lookup: CDR1 MNHNY, CDR2 SVGAGI (reference sequence). V lost 7 bases and J 3 bases, leaving 16 bases between the germline ends. CDR3 length: 15 amino acids. CDR3 DNA sequence: TGTGCCAGCACCCCAAGCGGAGCCGACTACAATGAGCAGTTCTTC. Translating gives CASTPSGADYNEQFF.

The gene calls are TRBV2 and TRBJ1-6; D remains ambiguous. V dropped 3 bases and J dropped 10 bases, with 13 bases sitting between them. Germline CDR1 and CDR2: SNHLY and FYNNEI. This CDR3 comprises 14 residues. The CDR3 nucleotides are TGTGCCAGCAGTGATTCGGGTCAAGGATCACCCCTCCACTTT. Translation: CASSDSGQGSPLHF.

J is TRBJ1-4 and V is TRBV5-8, with D perhaps TRBD1 (5 bases). The CDR3 sequence is 14 residues long. V lost 0 bases and J lost 8, with 11 bases in between. The germline CDR1 and CDR2 sequences are SGHTS and YDEGEE. As DNA, the CDR3 is TGTGCCAGCAGCTTGGGCCAGGGTAAAGAAAAACTGTTTTTT. Translation: CASSLGQGKEKLFF.

This chain joins TRBV7-9 and TRBJ2-3; possibly TRBD2 for D (5 bases). Germline assignment: CDR1 SEHNR and CDR2 FQNEAQ (reference sequence). V was clipped by 11 bases and J by 0 bases, with 15 bases between them. The CDR3 totals 14 residues. CDR3 region: CAENGESSTDTQYF. DNA for the CDR3: TGTGCCGAAAACGGGGAAAGTAGCACAGATACGCAGTATTTT.

The chain recombines TRBV6-5 with TRBJ2-3; D is possibly TRBD2 (6 bases). This CDR3 comprises 15 residues. V was clipped by 5 bases and J by 9 bases, with 21 bases between them. Germline values: CDR1 MNHEY, CDR2 SVGAGI. The CDR3 loop is CASSPKGEGRNTQYF. The CDR3 DNA follows: TGTGCCAGCAGTCCTAAGGGAGAGGGGAGGAACACGCAGTATTTT.

This chain links TRBV7-9 with TRBJ2-7, with TRBD1 matching 9 bases. The CDR3 is made up of 15 amino acids. Trimming at V came to 5 bases and at J to 5 bases, leaving 10 bases not matched to a gene. Per germline, CDR1 SEHNR and CDR2 FQNEAQ (reference sequence). CDR3 residues: CASSRGQGIIHEQYF. CDR3 nucleotides: TGTGCCAGCAGCAGAGGACAGGGGATTATTCACGAGCAGTACTTC. The full variable domain, its missing parts supplied by reference TRBV7-9 and TRBJ2-7, is DTGVSQNPRHKITKRGQNVTFRCDPISEHNRLYWYRQTLGQGPEFLTYFQNEAQLEKSRLLSDRFSAERPKGSFSTLEIQRTEQGDSAMYLCASSRGQGIIHEQYFGPGTRLTVT.

V gene TRBV10-1 combines with J gene TRBJ2-1, with 12 nucleotides matching TRBD2. Germline V gene sequence: CDR1 WNHNN, CDR2 SYGVQD (reference sequence). The CDR3 spans 16 residues. Trimming cost V 5 bases and J 2 bases; bases outside gene matches: 4. This CDR3 reads CASSKTSGSPYNEQFF. CDR3 nucleotide sequence: TGCGCCAGCAGTAAGACTAGCGGGAGCCCCTACAATGAGCAGTTCTTC.

This chain joins TRBV5-1 and TRBJ2-5, with 7 bases that match TRBD2. J gave up 4 bases and V 4 bases, and 7 bases lay outside the gene matches. The CDR3 sequence is 14 residues long. Germline CDR1 reads SGHRS; CDR2 reads YFSETQ. The DNA for the CDR3 is TGCGCCAGCAGCACCCCGGGAGGTGGAGAGACCCAGTACTTC. Protein sequence: CASSTPGGGETQYF.

This chain links TRBV10-3 with TRBJ2-5, with 14 bases aligning to TRBD2. This CDR3 is built from 18 residues. Germline trimming cut 4 bases from V and 2 bases from J; bases unmatched to any gene: 9. In germline, CDR1 is ENHRY, CDR2 SYGVKD. The CDR3 DNA reads as TGTGCCATCAGTGGGTACGGACTAGCGGGGGGTCGTCAAGAGACCCAGTACTTC. This encodes CAISGYGLAGGRQETQYF.

The chain carries TRBV19 and TRBJ2-3; 9 bases fit TRBD2. This CDR3 is built from 15 residues. The trim removed 5 bases at V and 2 bases at J, leaving 5 bases unmatched. Germline CDR1 and CDR2: LNHDA and SQIVND (reference sequence). The CDR3 loop reads CASSFLAGSTDTQYF. The CDR3 DNA follows: TGTGCCAGTAGTTTTCTAGCGGGGTCCACAGATACGCAGTATTTT.

The chain employs TRBV11-2 and TRBJ2-5; D perhaps matches TRBD2 (7 bases). V was cut by 7 bases and J by 5 bases, with 14 bases left in between. The germline CDR1 and CDR2 sequences are SGHAT and FQNNGV. There are 13 residues in the CDR3. The DNA of the CDR3 is TGTGCCAGCACCTTCGGGGGGCGGGAGACCCAGTACTTC. Translation: CASTFGGRETQYF.

CDR3 region: CSVYTDTQYF. CDR3 coding DNA: TGCAGCGTTTACACAGATACGCAGTATTTT. The chain combines TRBV29-1 with TRBJ2-3; unclear D gene. Trimming shortened V by 5 bases and J by 2 bases, and 2 bases separated the two germline ends. Germline V gene data show CDR1 as SQVTM and CDR2 as ANQGSEA. This CDR3 spans 10 amino acids.